The clone carrying this TCR beta chain showed up many times. Its antigen is undetermined. From germline, CDR1 is MDHEN and CDR2 SYDVKM. V lost 10 bases to trimming and J lost 4 bases, with 16 bases between them. The CDR3 extends over 14 amino acids. This record belongs to a study of T cells after yellow fever vaccination. Study-level points and caveats: Primary-vaccination clones mostly resurfaced post-booster (96% CD4, about 87% CD8). The appearance of a small share of clonotypes in both CD4 and CD8 compartments was observed. Though weaker, the secondary response peaked faster, on day 5 versus 15.

They built TCR cDNA with 5'RACE template switching, a step that put in a universal primer site and UMIs. TCRdb recomputed calls from the 5' RACE reads with MiXCR, one row per CDR3 protein. The sample consists of over 110,000 distinct CDR3 sequences, 7.7% of them appearing once. The sequence came from a man aged 30-40 years who received the YFV17D yellow fever vaccine. Material: CD4+ T cells sorted from PBMCs, obtained 5 days after the yellow fever booster vaccination. The V call is TRBV28, the J call TRBJ2-2; D may correspond to TRBD1 or TRBD2 (6 bases each). The DNA of the CDR3 is TGTGCCACCAGAGGAGGGGGGAGCACCGGGGAGCTGTTTTTT. Its translation: CATRGGGSTGELFF.